Listed here are 12 T cell receptor beta chains from one sample, sequenced in a study of Tregs in tolerant kidney transplant recipients. The protocol was immunoSEQ multiplex PCR, while the TCRdb copy is restricted to in-frame clones and leaves out a portion. This table holds about 83,000 clones, nearly 98% found once. Material: CD4+ T cells from blood, obtained before the transplant. Receptors originate from a human donor who received a combined kidney and bone marrow transplant.

The chain recombines TRBV5-6 with TRBJ1-5; no reliable D call. The CDR3 has 13 residues. Germline CDR1 and CDR2: SGHDT and YYEEEE. V shed 0 bases and J shed 6 bases, with 7 bases lying between them. CDR3 amino acids: CASSLGLSQPQHF. The CDR3 DNA sequence: TGTGCCAGCAGCTTGGGTTTGAGTCAGCCCCAGCATTTT.

CDR3 sequence: CASAMDSNFQETQYF. CDR3 coding DNA: TGTGCTAGTGCCATGGACAGTAATTTCCAAGAGACCCAGTACTTC. The chain carries TRBV12-5 and TRBJ2-5, with a tentative D call TRBD1 (6 bases). V shed 7 bases and J shed 1 base, with 16 bases lying between them. Germline lookup yields CDR1 LGHNT and CDR2 FRNRAP. The CDR3 length is 15 residues. The complete variable domain, with remaining parts taken from reference TRBV12-5 and TRBJ2-5, reads DARVTQTPRHKVTEMGQEVTMRCQPILGHNTVFWYRQTMMQGLELLAYFRNRAPLDDSGMPKDRFSAEMPDATLATLKIQPSEPRDSAVYFCASAMDSNFQETQYFGPGTRLLVL.

The chain employs TRBV5-1 and TRBJ2-3; D is unresolved. The V gene's germline CDR1 is SGHRS and CDR2 YFSETQ. V gave up 0 bases and J gave up 0 bases, with 14 bases separating them. The CDR3 has 17 amino acids. The CDR3 protein is CASSLAKHSTSTDTQYF. DNA for the CDR3: TGCGCCAGCAGCTTGGCGAAGCACTCCACTAGCACAGATACGCAGTATTTT.

The chain employs TRBV10-1 and TRBJ2-2, with TRBD1 identical over 9 bases. J gave up 11 bases and V 2 bases, and 15 bases lay outside the gene matches. The CDR3 totals 17 residues. Germline CDR1 and CDR2: WNHNN and SYGVQD (reference sequence). The DNA for the CDR3 is TGCGCCAGCAGTGAGAACAGGGGGCGAGGAGCAAAGGATGAGCTGTTTTTT. Translation: CASSENRGRGAKDELFF.

The chain combines TRBV7-9 with TRBJ1-1; D is undetermined. Trimming removed 1 base from V and 5 bases from J, with 8 bases in between. Germline CDR1 and CDR2: SEHNR and FQNEAQ (reference sequence). The CDR3 is 13 residues long. CDR3 loop: CASSLGGGTEAFF. The CDR3 DNA sequence: TGTGCCAGCAGCTTAGGGGGAGGTACTGAAGCTTTCTTT.

The chain joins TRBV5-5 to TRBJ2-3, with D unclear. Per germline, CDR1 SGHKS and CDR2 YYEKEE (reference sequence). The V end was cut by 4 bases, the J end by 4 bases, with 16 bases between. The CDR3 runs to 15 residues. The CDR3, as DNA: TGTGCCAGCAGCCCTGGATCATGGGCATCAGATACGCAGTATTTT. Its translation is CASSPGSWASDTQYF.

The sample holds one count of this clone. The rearrangement joins TRBV9 to TRBJ1-5; tentative D call: TRBD1 (5 bases). Per germline, CDR1 SGDLS and CDR2 YYNGEE. The CDR3 totals 14 residues. V gave up 4 bases and J gave up 0 bases, with 8 bases separating them. The CDR3: CASSPGHSNQPQHF. The CDR3 nucleotides read TGTGCCAGCAGCCCAGGGCATAGCAATCAGCCCCAGCATTTT.

The gene calls are TRBV7-2 and TRBJ2-2; 7 bases map to TRBD1. There are 15 residues in the CDR3. Germline V gene sequence: CDR1 SGHTA, CDR2 FQGNSA. The V and J ends lost 2 bases and 2 bases, in that order; junction bases with no gene match: 2. The CDR3 sequence: CASSLTGVNTGELFF. Written as DNA, the CDR3 is TGTGCCAGCAGCTTAACAGGGGTAAACACCGGGGAGCTGTTTTTT. Full variable domain (missing parts from reference TRBV7-2 and TRBJ2-2): GAGVSQSPSNKVTEKGKDVELRCDPISGHTALYWYRQSLGQGLEFLIYFQGNSAPDKSGLPSDRFSAERTGGSVSTLTIQRTQQEDSAVYLCASSLTGVNTGELFFGEGSRLTVL.

This clone showed up just once. V is TRBV4-1 and J is TRBJ1-3; D uncertain. V lost 1 base to trimming and J lost 8 bases, with 12 bases between them. The CDR3 runs to 14 residues. CDR1 MGHRA and CDR2 YSYEKL come from the germline V gene. CDR3 in DNA: TGCGCCAGCAGCCAAGGGGTAGGGAGACACACCATATATTTT. Amino acids: CASSQGVGRHTIYF.

V usage is TRBV7-3 and J usage is TRBJ2-1; D is undetermined. CDR3 size: 11 residues. Germline CDR1 reads SGHTA; CDR2 reads FQGTGA. The V end was cut by 5 bases, the J end by 11 bases, with 10 bases between. In DNA form, the CDR3 reads TGTGCCAGCAGCCCCGGTTCGAAGCAGTTCTTC. Translation gives CASSPGSKQFF.

The J gene is TRBJ1-1, the V gene TRBV11-2; D remains unclear. The germline CDR1 and CDR2 sequences are SGHAT and FQNNGV. This CDR3 comprises 14 residues. V was clipped by 1 base and J by 5 bases, with 11 bases between them. The CDR3 spells CASSLGLEATEAFF. CDR3 DNA: TGTGCCAGCAGCTTAGGCCTGGAGGCGACTGAAGCTTTCTTT.

This chain joins TRBV10-3 and TRBJ2-2; TRBD2 matches 16 bases. V gave up 3 bases and J gave up 10 bases; unmatched junction bases: 5. The germline CDR1 and CDR2 sequences are ENHRY and SYGVKD. The CDR3 contains 16 residues. The CDR3 loop reads CAISEPGTSGGAELFF. For the CDR3, the DNA is TGTGCCATCAGTGAACCCGGGACTAGCGGGGGGGCGGAGCTGTTTTTT.